This TCR beta chain derives from a study of CD8 T cells in ankylosing spondylitis. TCR beta libraries were made by quantitative 5'-RACE with molecular barcodes. TCRdb independently ran MiXCR on the 5' RACE reads; one entry per CDR3 protein. The sample records 200,000 to 300,000 distinct CDR3 sequences, about 10% being singletons. The sample holds a few counts of this clonotype. The V end lost 1 base, the J end lost 4 bases, and 14 bases lay between the germline ends. Germline V CDR1 and CDR2: SGHTA, FQGNSA. This CDR3 is built from 15 residues. This TCR was recovered from a male donor with ankylosing spondylitis or in good health (not recorded which). Source material: blood, either unsorted or a sorted T cell fraction (not recorded which). The chain combines TRBV7-2 with TRBJ2-7; D might be TRBD2 (6 bases). The CDR3 DNA reads TGTGCCAGCAGCTTAGTAGCCGGAGGGGAGTACGAGCAGTACTTC. This encodes CASSLVAGGEYEQYF.